Shown below are 13 T cell receptor beta chains from a single sample sequenced in a study of T-cell reconstitution after alpha-beta-depleted transplantation in children (dated by TCRdb to about 2016). What this sample's treatment or condition label stands for: allogeneic hematopoietic cell transplantation with graft depleted of TCRalphabeta T cells and CD19 B cells. Receptor amplification or capture employed PCR. Sequencing was performed on an Illumina HiSeq 2500. TCR library preparation used molecular barcoding, with unique molecular identifiers applied to normalize quantification of the TCRbeta repertoire. TCRdb itself trimmed the public reads at Q25 with fastp, ran MiXCR and retained productive beta chains. CDR3 protein duplicates are merged, each entry listing the most common genes and DNA. Present in this sample are fewer than 550,000 distinct CDR3 sequences, over 10% of which were seen just once. Of the sample, around 15% is held by the ten largest clones.

Sequenced here: PBMCs, mostly from graft donor cells, sampled 180 days after TCRalphabeta/CD19-depleted stem cell transplant. The receptors derive from a female patient aged 2-9 years who had a stem cell transplant for aplastic anemia, so the T cells may come from the graft donor.

In this sample, this clonotype turned up many times. This chain uses TRBV20-1 with TRBJ2-1; 7 bases map to TRBD2. Germline V lookup: CDR1 DFQATT, CDR2 SNEGSKA (reference sequence). CDR3 size: 15 residues. V gave up 6 bases and J gave up 3 bases; unmatched junction bases: 11. The DNA of the CDR3 is TGCAGTGCCGGCCCCCTGCGGGGGAGCTACAATGAGCAGTTCTTC. Translation gives CSAGPLRGSYNEQFF.

This clonotype was seen a handful of times. V and J are TRBV7-8 and TRBJ2-5; tentative D call: TRBD1 (5 bases). V was shortened by 6 bases and J by 3 bases, with 23 bases between the two germline ends. Germline-derived CDR1 and CDR2 are SGHVS and FQNEAQ. The CDR3 runs to 17 residues. The CDR3 sequence: CASSVLVWQGWKETQYF. CDR3 nucleotides: TGTGCCAGCAGTGTACTCGTTTGGCAGGGTTGGAAAGAGACCCAGTACTTC.

This clonotype was recorded many times. This chain uses TRBV9 with TRBJ2-7, with 7 bases identical to TRBD2. CDR1 is SGDLS and CDR2 is YYNGEE in the germline V gene. The CDR3 length is 13 residues. The J segment lost 6 bases and the V segment lost 6 bases, leaving 9 bases of the junction unmatched. CDR3 region: CASTGLESGEQYF. The CDR3 DNA follows: TGTGCCAGCACCGGACTAGAATCCGGCGAGCAGTACTTC.

This clonotype appeared a few times. The chain uses TRBV24-1 and TRBJ2-7; either TRBD1 or TRBD2 may supply D (5 bases each). V was clipped by 1 base and J by 7 bases, with 22 bases between them. Germline V gene lookup returns CDR1 KGHDR and CDR2 SFDVKD. CDR3 length: 17 residues. CDR3 nucleotide sequence: TGTGCCACCAGTGATTTCCCTGGGGCCGGAGGCGCGTGGGAGCAGTACGTC. As protein: CATSDFPGAGGAWEQYV.

The gene calls are TRBV28 and TRBJ2-2; 12 bases are a match to TRBD2. Germline loops: CDR1 MDHEN, CDR2 SYDVKM. The J segment lost 7 bases and the V segment lost 5 bases, leaving 8 bases of the junction unmatched. CDR3 size: 16 residues. DNA for the CDR3: TGTGCCAGCAGTCAACTAGCGGGAGGAGGGCACGGGGAGCTGTTTTTT. Translated, it gives CASSQLAGGGHGELFF. Complete variable domain (other parts from reference TRBV28 and TRBJ2-2): DVKVTQSSRYLVKRTGEKVFLECVQDMDHENMFWYRQDPGLGLRLIYFSYDVKMKEKGDIPEGYSVSREKKERFSLILESASTNQTSMYLCASSQLAGGGHGELFFGEGSRLTVL.

Comment on this clonotype: A read error may account for a junction end that differs from germline. The rearrangement joins TRBV5-6 to TRBJ2-5; TRBD1 might be the D (6 bases). Germline loops: CDR1 SGHDT, CDR2 YYEEEE. This CDR3 comprises 13 residues. CDR3 residues: CASSLQGPKTHYF. CDR3 coding DNA: TGTGCCAGCAGCTTGCAGGGGCCCAAGACCCACTACTTC.

A few counts support this clonotype. The chain couples TRBV5-1 to TRBJ2-7, with 8 bases that match TRBD1. The CDR3 covers 16 residues. The germline CDR1 and CDR2 sequences are SGHRS and YFSETQ. After removal of 0 bases from V and 6 bases from J, the junction contained 11 bases not matched to a gene. CDR3 loop: CASSLGQGAVLGEQYV. For the CDR3, the DNA is TGCGCCAGCAGCTTGGGGCAGGGGGCTGTTTTGGGCGAGCAGTACGTC.

The V and J genes are TRBV12-5 and TRBJ2-7; tentative D call: TRBD2 (5 bases). Germline V gives CDR1 LGHNT, CDR2 FRNRAP. The CDR3 consists of 13 residues. V lost 1 base to trimming and J lost 3 bases, with 7 bases between them. The CDR3 DNA is TGTGCTAGTGGTTTGGAAGGGAGCTACGAGCAGTACGTC. It translates to CASGLEGSYEQYV.

The CDR3 bases are TGTGCCAGCAGCCGGACAGTTGAAAACATTCAGTACTTC. Translating gives CASSRTVENIQYF. This chain connects TRBV7-8 to TRBJ2-4; possible D gene TRBD1, 6 bases. This CDR3 is 13 amino acids long. V shed 5 bases and J shed 5 bases, with 10 bases lying between them. CDR1 is SGHVS, CDR2 FQNEAQ, per germline.

This clonotype came up many times. The chain carries TRBV7-9 and TRBJ1-2; D remains unclear. CDR3 length equals 12 residues. The germline V and J ends were trimmed by 1 base and 7 bases, with 7 bases remaining between them. Germline V lookup: CDR1 SEHNR, CDR2 FQNEAQ (reference sequence). CDR3 protein: CASSLGRAGYTF. The CDR3 DNA follows: TGTGCCAGCAGCTTAGGCAGAGCTGGCTACACCTTC. The variable domain in full, with the rest retrieved from reference TRBV7-9 and TRBJ1-2, is DTGVSQNPRHKITKRGQNVTFRCDPISEHNRLYWYRQTLGQGPEFLTYFQNEAQLEKSRLLSDRFSAERPKGSFSTLEIQRTEQGDSAMYLCASSLGRAGYTFGSGTRLTVV.

The chain employs TRBV20-1 and TRBJ2-7, with 8 bases identical to TRBD1. The CDR3 has 13 residues. Germline V gene sequence: CDR1 DFQATT, CDR2 SNEGSKA (reference sequence). The CDR3 nucleotides are TGCAGCGGTACAGGGGGTTTCTCCTACGAGCAGTACTTC. Translation: CSGTGGFSYEQYF.

This clonotype occurred many times. The chain carries TRBV29-1 and TRBJ2-6; D remains ambiguous. The CDR3 covers 12 residues. With 7 bases removed from V and 2 bases from J, the gap between germline ends came to 6 bases. The germline V gene encodes CDR1 SQVTM and CDR2 ANQGSEA. The CDR3 is CSARAGANVLTF. CDR3 coding DNA: TGCAGCGCTCGAGCTGGGGCCAACGTCCTGACTTTC.

For the CDR3, the DNA is TGTGCCAGCAGCCCGATGGATCAGCCCCAGCATTTT. Translating it yields CASSPMDQPQHF. The rearrangement uses TRBV7-6 and TRBJ1-5; D is unclear. Between the trimmed V and J ends, which lost 5 bases and 5 bases, there was a span of 7 bases. The CDR3 is 12 residues long. CDR1 is SGHVS, CDR2 FNYEAQ, per germline.